This note documents a single T cell receptor beta chain sequence. The assay was immunoSEQ multiplex PCR, and TCRdb's table has in-frame clones only and misses some. This sample has 70,000 or so clones, with 80% to 90% found just once. This record comes from a study of blood T cell repertoires in COVID-19. CDR3 size: 15 residues. J was trimmed by 6 bases and V by 0 bases; bases with no gene match: 4. The V gene's germline CDR1 is KGHSH and CDR2 LQKENI. The TCR was taken from a man in his thirties or forties with acute or convalescent COVID-19. The sequencing sample was made of peripheral blood. J is TRBJ2-1 and V is TRBV18; the match to TRBD1 covers 8 bases. In DNA form, the CDR3 reads TGTGCCAGCTCACCACCGGGACAGGTTTTCAATGAGCAGTTCTTC. It specifies CASSPPGQVFNEQFF.